These T cell receptor beta chains were read from a single sample in a study of blood T cell repertoires in COVID-19. Clones were sequenced by immunoSEQ multiplex PCR, and TCRdb holds only the in-frame ones, with some missing. This table holds 250,000 to 300,000 clones, approximately 87% found once. Sequencing was done on a sample of peripheral blood. These receptors all come from a woman aged 25 to 39 with COVID-19, enrolled during active disease. CDR3s include the opening cysteine and the closing phenylalanine or tryptophan. D genes are given only for firm matches. Not every row has a clone size; where given, it reads once, few, many or a size class.

clone size: .
D gene: TRBD1
V gene: TRBV30
J gene: TRBJ1-6
CDR3 protein: CAWEKQGVSSSPLHF
CDR3 DNA: TGTGCCTGGGAAAAGCAGGGGGTCTCCAGTTCACCCCTCCACTTT

clone size: .
D gene: .
V gene: TRBV29-1
J gene: TRBJ2-7
CDR3 protein: CSAGRRSGEQYF
CDR3 DNA: TGCAGCGCAGGTAGGAGGTCGGGGGAGCAGTACTTC

clone size: once
D gene: .
V gene: TRBV9
J gene: TRBJ2-1
CDR3 protein: CASSVAARGTLNEQFF
CDR3 DNA: TGTGCCAGCAGCGTAGCAGCGCGTGGGACACTCAATGAGCAGTTCTTC

clone size: .
D gene: .
V gene: TRBV7-9
J gene: TRBJ2-7
CDR3 protein: CASSLAGGALYEQYF
CDR3 DNA: TGTGCCAGCAGCTTAGCCGGGGGAGCACTCTACGAGCAGTACTTC

clone size: .
D gene: .
V gene: TRBV28
J gene: TRBJ1-5
CDR3 protein: CASSFPSGGQPQHF
CDR3 DNA: TGTGCCAGCAGTTTCCCCTCCGGGGGTCAGCCCCAGCATTTT

clone size: .
D gene: TRBD1
V gene: TRBV6-5
J gene: TRBJ2-5
CDR3 protein: CATKGQNMETQYF
CDR3 DNA: TGTGCCACAAAGGGACAGAATATGGAGACCCAGTACTTC

clone size: few
D gene: .
V gene: TRBV5-1
J gene: TRBJ2-5
CDR3 protein: CASSYGDSASETQYF
CDR3 DNA: TGCGCCAGCAGCTACGGTGATAGTGCTAGTGAGACCCAGTACTTC

clone size: .
D gene: .
V gene: TRBV27
J gene: TRBJ2-3
CDR3 protein: CASRGTGTDTQYF
CDR3 DNA: TGTGCCAGCCGCGGGACAGGCACAGATACGCAGTATTTT

clone size: .
D gene: TRBD2
V gene: TRBV30
J gene: TRBJ2-7
CDR3 protein: CAWSKVGLAVYEQYF
CDR3 DNA: TGTGCCTGGAGTAAGGTGGGACTAGCGGTATACGAGCAGTACTTC

clone size: .
D gene: .
V gene: TRBV6-5
J gene: TRBJ2-1
CDR3 protein: CASTNGGEQFF
CDR3 DNA: TGTGCCAGCACCAACGGAGGTGAGCAGTTCTTC

clone size: .
D gene: .
V gene: TRBV6-5
J gene: TRBJ2-1
CDR3 protein: CASYRVFNEQFF
CDR3 DNA: TGTGCCAGCTACAGGGTATTCAATGAGCAGTTCTTC

clone size: .
D gene: TRBD1
V gene: TRBV19
J gene: TRBJ2-2
CDR3 protein: CASRPGQTNTGELFF
CDR3 DNA: TGTGCCAGTAGGCCGGGACAGACGAACACCGGGGAGCTGTTTTTT

clone size: .
D gene: .
V gene: TRBV5-6
J gene: TRBJ2-7
CDR3 protein: CASSQGHQAYEQYF
CDR3 DNA: TGTGCCAGCAGCCAGGGACACCAAGCCTACGAGCAGTACTTC

clone size: .
D gene: TRBD1
V gene: TRBV4-1
J gene: TRBJ2-7
CDR3 protein: CASSQDAGTGVYEQYF
CDR3 DNA: TGCGCCAGCAGCCAAGATGCCGGGACAGGGGTTTACGAGCAGTACTTC

clone size: few
D gene: TRBD1
V gene: TRBV5-1
J gene: TRBJ1-2
CDR3 protein: CASSLLSGGDYGYTF
CDR3 DNA: TGCGCCAGCAGCTTGCTTTCAGGGGGCGACTATGGCTACACCTTC

clone size: .
D gene: TRBD1
V gene: TRBV2
J gene: TRBJ1-3
CDR3 protein: CASSGTVSGNTIYF
CDR3 DNA: TGTGCCAGCAGCGGGACAGTCTCTGGAAACACCATATATTTT

clone size: .
D gene: .
V gene: TRBV7-9
J gene: TRBJ2-5
CDR3 protein: CASSQQTLQETQYF
CDR3 DNA: TGTGCCAGCAGCCAACAAACCCTCCAAGAGACCCAGTACTTC

clone size: .
D gene: TRBD2
V gene: TRBV6-2/TRBV6-3
J gene: TRBJ2-3
CDR3 protein: CASSYSPPGGTYTQYF
CDR3 DNA: TGTGCCAGCAGTTACTCGCCCCCGGGGGGTACGTATACGCAGTATTTT

clone size: .
D gene: .
V gene: TRBV19
J gene: TRBJ2-3
CDR3 protein: CASKGLATYTDTQYF
CDR3 DNA: TGTGCCAGTAAGGGGCTAGCGACTTACACAGATACGCAGTATTTT

clone size: .
D gene: .
V gene: TRBV6-5
J gene: TRBJ1-4
CDR3 protein: CATRLTVATNEKLFF
CDR3 DNA: TGTGCCACCCGATTGACAGTTGCAACTAATGAAAAACTGTTTTTT

clone size: .
D gene: .
V gene: TRBV24-1
J gene: TRBJ1-5
CDR3 protein: CATSDLESNQPQHF
CDR3 DNA: TGTGCCACCAGTGATTTGGAGAGCAATCAGCCCCAGCATTTT

clone size: .
D gene: .
V gene: TRBV28
J gene: TRBJ1-2
CDR3 protein: CASSFKSLGKQANYGYTF
CDR3 DNA: TGTGCCAGCAGTTTCAAATCGTTGGGCAAACAAGCTAACTATGGCTACACCTTC

clone size: .
D gene: .
V gene: TRBV5-1
J gene: TRBJ2-5
CDR3 protein: CASGEGGGYQETQYF
CDR3 DNA: TGCGCCAGCGGAGAGGGGGGGGGCTACCAAGAGACCCAGTACTTC

clone size: few
D gene: TRBD2
V gene: TRBV2
J gene: TRBJ2-3
CDR3 protein: CASKGRGAWTDTQYF
CDR3 DNA: TGTGCCAGCAAGGGGCGGGGGGCATGGACAGATACGCAGTATTTT

clone size: .
D gene: .
V gene: TRBV19
J gene: TRBJ1-5
CDR3 protein: CASTGVGSSGLPQHF
CDR3 DNA: TGTGCCAGTACGGGGGTGGGGTCTAGTGGTCTGCCCCAGCATTTT

clone size: .
D gene: TRBD2
V gene: TRBV4-1
J gene: TRBJ2-1
CDR3 protein: CASSQGLAGVEQFF
CDR3 DNA: TGCGCCAGCAGCCAGGGACTAGCGGGGGTTGAGCAGTTCTTC

clone size: .
D gene: .
V gene: TRBV10-1
J gene: TRBJ2-2
CDR3 protein: CASSEWTAPNTGELFF
CDR3 DNA: TGCGCCAGCAGTGAATGGACAGCTCCGAACACCGGGGAGCTGTTTTTT

clone size: .
D gene: TRBD2
V gene: TRBV5-1
J gene: TRBJ2-5
CDR3 protein: CASSLRPQGLAGLQETQYF
CDR3 DNA: TGCGCCAGCAGCTTACGACCCCAAGGGCTAGCGGGGCTCCAAGAGACCCAGTACTTC

clone size: .
D gene: TRBD1
V gene: TRBV10-3
J gene: TRBJ2-1
CDR3 protein: CAAKGGSASYNEQFF
CDR3 DNA: TGTGCCGCAAAAGGGGGCTCCGCCTCCTACAATGAGCAGTTCTTC

clone size: .
D gene: .
V gene: TRBV6-1
J gene: TRBJ1-6
CDR3 protein: CASSEFGLTGSPLHF
CDR3 DNA: TGTGCCAGCAGTGAATTCGGACTGACCGGTTCACCCCTCCACTTT

clone size: .
D gene: .
V gene: TRBV12-3/TRBV12-4
J gene: TRBJ2-1
CDR3 protein: CASSQWNEQFF
CDR3 DNA: TGTGCCAGCAGTCAGTGGAATGAGCAGTTCTTC

clone size: .
D gene: TRBD2
V gene: TRBV7-2
J gene: TRBJ2-1
CDR3 protein: CASSAGLARYNEQFF
CDR3 DNA: TGTGCCAGCAGCGCTGGACTAGCCCGCTACAATGAGCAGTTCTTC

clone size: .
D gene: TRBD1
V gene: TRBV5-4
J gene: TRBJ2-3
CDR3 protein: CASSSNRQGVDTQYF
CDR3 DNA: TGTGCCAGCAGCTCTAACAGACAGGGGGTAGATACGCAGTATTTT

clone size: few
D gene: .
V gene: TRBV9
J gene: TRBJ1-1
CDR3 protein: CASSVAYISNTEAFF
CDR3 DNA: TGTGCCAGCAGCGTAGCTTACATTTCAAACACTGAAGCTTTCTTT

clone size: .
D gene: .
V gene: TRBV7-9
J gene: TRBJ1-2
CDR3 protein: CASSPGRVGNSYTF
CDR3 DNA: TGTGCCAGCAGCCCCGGCAGGGTGGGAAACAGCTACACCTTC

clone size: .
D gene: .
V gene: TRBV19
J gene: TRBJ1-6
CDR3 protein: CASSISPGTRDSPLHF
CDR3 DNA: TGTGCCAGTAGTATATCCCCCGGGACTAGGGATTCACCCCTCCACTTT

clone size: .
D gene: .
V gene: TRBV7-8
J gene: TRBJ2-7
CDR3 protein: CASSFGRLNEQYF
CDR3 DNA: TGTGCCAGCAGCTTCGGTCGCCTGAACGAGCAGTACTTC

clone size: .
D gene: .
V gene: TRBV5-1
J gene: TRBJ1-6
CDR3 protein: CASSHTGKSSPLHF
CDR3 DNA: TGCGCCAGCAGCCACACAGGGAAAAGTTCACCCCTCCACTTT

clone size: .
D gene: TRBD2
V gene: TRBV18
J gene: TRBJ2-1
CDR3 protein: CASSSDTVAGGDEQFF
CDR3 DNA: TGTGCCAGCTCATCCGACACAGTAGCGGGGGGCGATGAGCAGTTCTTC

clone size: .
D gene: TRBD2
V gene: TRBV5-4
J gene: TRBJ2-1
CDR3 protein: CATRGGTNEQFF
CDR3 DNA: TGTGCCACCCGGGGGGGGACTAATGAGCAGTTCTTC

clone size: .
D gene: .
V gene: TRBV30
J gene: TRBJ2-2
CDR3 protein: CAWKWGTGNTGELFF
CDR3 DNA: TGTGCCTGGAAGTGGGGCACCGGAAACACCGGGGAGCTGTTTTTT

clone size: .
D gene: TRBD1
V gene: TRBV9
J gene: TRBJ1-6
CDR3 protein: CASSPRDRVYNSPLHF
CDR3 DNA: TGTGCCAGCAGCCCACGAGACAGGGTCTATAATTCACCCCTCCACTTT